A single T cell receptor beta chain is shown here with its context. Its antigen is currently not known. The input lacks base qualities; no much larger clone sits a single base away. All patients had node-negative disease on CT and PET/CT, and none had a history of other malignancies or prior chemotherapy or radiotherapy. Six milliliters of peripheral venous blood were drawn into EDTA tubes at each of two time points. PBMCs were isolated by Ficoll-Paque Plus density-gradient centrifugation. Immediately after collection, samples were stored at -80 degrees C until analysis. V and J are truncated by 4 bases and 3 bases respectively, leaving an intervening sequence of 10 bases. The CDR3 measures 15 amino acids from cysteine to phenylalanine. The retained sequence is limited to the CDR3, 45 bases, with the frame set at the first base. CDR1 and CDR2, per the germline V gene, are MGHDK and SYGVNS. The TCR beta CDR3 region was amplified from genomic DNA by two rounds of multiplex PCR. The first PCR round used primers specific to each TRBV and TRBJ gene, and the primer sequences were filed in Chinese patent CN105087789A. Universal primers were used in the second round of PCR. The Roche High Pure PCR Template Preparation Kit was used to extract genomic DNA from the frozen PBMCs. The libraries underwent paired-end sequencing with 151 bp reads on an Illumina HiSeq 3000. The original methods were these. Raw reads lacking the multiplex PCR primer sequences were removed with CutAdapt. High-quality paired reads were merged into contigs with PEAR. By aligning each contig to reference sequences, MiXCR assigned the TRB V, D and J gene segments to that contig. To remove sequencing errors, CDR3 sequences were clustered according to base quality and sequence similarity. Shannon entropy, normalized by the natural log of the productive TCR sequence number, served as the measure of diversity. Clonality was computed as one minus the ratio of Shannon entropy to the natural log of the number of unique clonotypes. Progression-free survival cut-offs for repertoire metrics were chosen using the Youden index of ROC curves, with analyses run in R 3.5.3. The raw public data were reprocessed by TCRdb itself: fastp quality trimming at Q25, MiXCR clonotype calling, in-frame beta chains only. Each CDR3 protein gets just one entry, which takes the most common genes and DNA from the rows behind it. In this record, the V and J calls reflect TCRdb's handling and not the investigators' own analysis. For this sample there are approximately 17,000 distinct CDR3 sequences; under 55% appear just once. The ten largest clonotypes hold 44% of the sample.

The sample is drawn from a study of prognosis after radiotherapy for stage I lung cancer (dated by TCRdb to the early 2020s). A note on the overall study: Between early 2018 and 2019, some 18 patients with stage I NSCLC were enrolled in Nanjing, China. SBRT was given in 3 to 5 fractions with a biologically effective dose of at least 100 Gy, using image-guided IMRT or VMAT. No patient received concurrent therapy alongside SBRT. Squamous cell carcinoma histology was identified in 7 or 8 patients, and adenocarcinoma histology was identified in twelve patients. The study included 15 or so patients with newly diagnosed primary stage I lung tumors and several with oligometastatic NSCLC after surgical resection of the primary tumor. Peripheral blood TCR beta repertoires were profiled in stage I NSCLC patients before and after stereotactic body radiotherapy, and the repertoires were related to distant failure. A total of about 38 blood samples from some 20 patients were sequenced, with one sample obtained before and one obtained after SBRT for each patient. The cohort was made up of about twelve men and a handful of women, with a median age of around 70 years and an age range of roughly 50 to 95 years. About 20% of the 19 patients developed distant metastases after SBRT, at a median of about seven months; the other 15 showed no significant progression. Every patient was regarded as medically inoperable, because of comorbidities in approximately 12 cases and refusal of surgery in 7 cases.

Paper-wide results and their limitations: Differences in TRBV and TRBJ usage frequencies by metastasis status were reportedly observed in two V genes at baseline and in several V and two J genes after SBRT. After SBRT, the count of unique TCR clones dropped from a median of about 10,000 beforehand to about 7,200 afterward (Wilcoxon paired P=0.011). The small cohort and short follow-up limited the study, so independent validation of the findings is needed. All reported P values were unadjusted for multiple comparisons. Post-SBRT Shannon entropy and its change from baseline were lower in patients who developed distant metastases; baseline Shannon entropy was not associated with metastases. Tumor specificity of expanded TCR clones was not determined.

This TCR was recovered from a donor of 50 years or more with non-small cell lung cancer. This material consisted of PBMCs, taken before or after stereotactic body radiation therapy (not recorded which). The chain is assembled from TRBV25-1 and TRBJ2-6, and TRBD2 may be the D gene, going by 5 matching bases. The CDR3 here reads CASSVHGGGANVLTF. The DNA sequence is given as TGTGCCAGCAGTGTACACGGAGGTGGGGCCAACGTCCTGACTTTC.